This entry lists 14 T cell receptor beta chains sequenced from one sample in a study of tumor and adjacent non-tumor tissue in lung cancer. Three rounds of nested PCR, following a modified ARM-PCR protocol, produced the TCRbeta library. Each CDR3 protein gets one entry after TCRdb re-called the multiplex PCR reads with MiXCR. The data show approximately 100,000 distinct CDR3 sequences, roughly two thirds seen once. The template was RNA from unsorted bulk tissue. This non-tumor lung sample came from over 3 cm beyond the tumor edge. The sequenced sample was distant non-tumor lung tissue. All receptors come from a man in his fifties or sixties with non-small cell lung cancer.

At least ten counts were recorded for this clonotype. The chain is built from TRBV4-1 and TRBJ1-4; D may be TRBD1 (5 bases). CDR1 is MGHRA and CDR2 is YSYEKL in the germline V gene. The V and J ends lost 1 base and 6 bases respectively, with 6 bases between them. The CDR3 runs to 13 residues. The CDR3 here is CASSQVGDEKLFF. The CDR3 DNA follows: TGCGCCAGCAGCCAAGTGGGGGATGAAAAACTGTTTTTT.

This clonotype appeared a few times. This sequence joins TRBV7-2 and TRBJ2-7; D gene unclear. Per the germline V gene, CDR1 is SGHTA and CDR2 is FQGNSA. The CDR3 runs 13 residues. With 7 bases removed from V and 4 bases from J, the gap between germline ends came to 14 bases. The DNA for the CDR3 is TGTGCCAGCACTCAAAGTCGGTGGTACGAGCAGTACTTC. Amino acids: CASTQSRWYEQYF.

Points on this clonotype: A much larger clone differs by one base, so this may be a read error. The V gene is TRBV28, the J gene TRBJ2-7; D unresolved. There are 11 residues in the CDR3. The V and J ends lost 6 bases and 5 bases respectively, with 8 bases between them. In germline, CDR1 is MDHEN, CDR2 SYDVKM. The CDR3 sequence is CASRPGHEQYF. The CDR3 nucleotides are TGTGCCAGCAGACCCGGACACGAGCAGTACTTC.

Ten or more counts support this clonotype. This rearrangement joins TRBV5-1 to TRBJ2-2; tentative D call: TRBD1 (6 bases). Germline lookup yields CDR1 SGHRS and CDR2 YFSETQ. The CDR3 covers 16 residues. V was cut by 0 bases and J by 1 base, with 10 bases left in between. The CDR3, as DNA: TGCGCCAGCAGCTTGGATGGCAGGGGGAACACCGGGGAGCTGTTTTTT. Protein product: CASSLDGRGNTGELFF.

With regard to this clonotype: The junction and the germline gene differ at one end; a read error may be behind it. The genes are TRBV5-6 and TRBJ2-5; D remains unclear. This CDR3 comprises 16 residues. Germline-derived CDR1 and CDR2 are SGHDT and YYEEEE. CDR3 nucleotides: TGTGCCTGCAGCTTGTGGGCGGAGCGCCGCCAAGAGACCCAGTACTTC. Translated: CACSLWAERRQETQYF.

Comments on this clonotype: A much larger clone sits a single nucleotide away, making a read error possible. For the CDR3, the DNA is TGTGCCAGCAGCTTACTAGCCGTGGAGCTGTTTTTT. This translates into CASSLLAVELFF. The gene calls are TRBV7-9 and TRBJ2-2; D is possibly TRBD2 (5 bases). Trimming removed 2 bases at V and 10 bases at J, with 8 bases between. The CDR3 is made up of 12 amino acids. Germline V CDR1 and CDR2: SEHNR, FQNEAQ (reference sequence).

This clonotype was recorded many times. This sequence joins TRBV5-5 and TRBJ1-2, with D unclear. This CDR3 is built from 17 residues. The ends were cut back, 3 bases at V and 0 bases at J, with 18 bases in the middle. Germline V gene sequence: CDR1 SGHKS, CDR2 YYEKEE (reference sequence). The CDR3: CASSSLSGSTTNYGYTF. CDR3 DNA sequence: TGTGCCAGCAGCTCATTGTCCGGATCCACAACTAACTATGGCTACACCTTC.

Judged by abundance, this clonotype is medium-sized. The V gene is TRBV11-1, the J gene TRBJ2-1, with no clear D. Germline V CDR1 and CDR2: SGHAT, FQDESV (reference sequence). CDR3 size: 15 residues. Trimming removed 4 bases at V and 3 bases at J, with 13 bases between. CDR3 in DNA: TGTGCCAGCAGCTCAAGGCAAACCCACTACAATGAGCAGTTCTTC. Protein: CASSSRQTHYNEQFF.

This clonotype has ten or more counts. This chain connects TRBV6-5 to TRBJ2-2; TRBD2 is a possible D gene (5 bases). The V end was cut by 11 bases, the J end by 6 bases, with 13 bases between. Germline V CDR1 and CDR2: MNHEY, SVGAGI. The CDR3 extends over 12 amino acids. Written as DNA, the CDR3 is TGTGCCTCTATTGCGGGCGCCGGGGAGCTGTTTTTT. It translates to CASIAGAGELFF.

As to this clonotype: A junction end diverges from the germline sequence, so it may reflect a read error. The V gene is TRBV6-2 or TRBV6-3, the J gene TRBJ2-1; TRBD1 is a possible D gene (5 bases). The CDR3 has 14 residues. The germline CDR1 and CDR2 sequences are MNHEY and SVGEGT. As DNA, the CDR3 is TGTGCCAGCGAACCGCAGGGCTCCTACAATGAGCAATTCTTC. This gives the protein CASEPQGSYNEQFF.

The chain uses TRBV20-1 and TRBJ2-3, with 10 bases identical to TRBD1. The CDR3 contains 15 residues. Germline V gene data show CDR1 as DFQATT and CDR2 as SNEGSKA (reference sequence). Trimming removed 8 bases from V and 7 bases from J; junction bases left unmatched: 15. The CDR3, as DNA: TGCAGTACGCCACATGGGACAGGGGACATAAATACGCAGTATTTT. Its translation: CSTPHGTGDINTQYF.

To note about this clonotype: This may be a read error, as it is one base from a much larger clone. J is TRBJ1-1 and V is TRBV5-4; D unclear. The CDR3 consists of 15 residues. Germline loops: CDR1 SGHNT, CDR2 YYREEE (reference sequence). The CDR3 reads CTSSTEGSGDTEAFF. The DNA for the CDR3 is TGTACCAGCAGCACTGAGGGTTCTGGGGACACTGAAGCTTTCTTT. Drawing the rest from reference TRBV5-4 and TRBJ1-1, the complete variable domain is ETGVTQSPTHLIKTRGQQVTLRCSSQSGHNTVSWYQQALGQGPQFIFQYYREEENGRGNFPPRFSGLQFPNYSSELNVNALELDDSALYLCTSSTEGSGDTEAFFGQGTRLTVV.

Worth noting for this clonotype: A single base separates this from a much larger clone, so it may be a read error. The rearrangement joins TRBV7-8 to TRBJ2-3, with D perhaps matching TRBD1 (6 bases). The CDR3 runs 14 residues. CDR1 and CDR2 (germline): SGHVS, FQNEAQ. DNA of the CDR3: TGTGCCAGCAGATTAGCAGGGGGCACAGATACGCAGTATTTT. Its translation: CASRLAGGTDTQYF. Combining the CDR3 with reference TRBV7-8 and TRBJ2-3 gives the whole variable domain GAGVSQSPRYKVAKRGQDVALRCDPISGHVSLFWYQQALGQGPEFLTYFQNEAQLDKSGLPSDRFFAERPEGSVSTLKIQRTQQEDSAVYLCASRLAGGTDTQYFGPGTRLTVL.

This clonotype has a count of ten or more. V is TRBV5-4 and J is TRBJ2-5, with D unclear. The V end lost 5 bases, the J end lost 3 bases, and 8 bases lay between the germline ends. CDR1 is SGHNT, CDR2 YYREEE, per germline (reference sequence). The CDR3 covers 12 residues. The CDR3 loop is CASSEQKETQYF. DNA for the CDR3: TGTGCCAGCAGTGAGCAGAAAGAGACCCAGTACTTC.